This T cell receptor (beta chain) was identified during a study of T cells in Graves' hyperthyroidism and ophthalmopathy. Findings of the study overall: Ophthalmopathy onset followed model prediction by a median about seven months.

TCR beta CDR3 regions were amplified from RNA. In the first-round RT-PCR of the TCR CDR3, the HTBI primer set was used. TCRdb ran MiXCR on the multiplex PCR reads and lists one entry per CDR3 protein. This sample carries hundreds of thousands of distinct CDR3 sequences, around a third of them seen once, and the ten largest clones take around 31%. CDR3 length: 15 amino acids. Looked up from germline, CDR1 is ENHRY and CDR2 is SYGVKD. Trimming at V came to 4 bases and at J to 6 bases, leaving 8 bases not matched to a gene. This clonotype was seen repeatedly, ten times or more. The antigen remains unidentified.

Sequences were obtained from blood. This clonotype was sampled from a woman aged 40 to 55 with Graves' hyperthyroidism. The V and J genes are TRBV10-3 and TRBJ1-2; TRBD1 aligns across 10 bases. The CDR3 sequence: CAISAGTGAPDGYTF. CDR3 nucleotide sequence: TGTGCCATCAGTGCCGGGACAGGGGCCCCAGATGGCTACACCTTC.